Described below is a single T cell receptor beta chain sequence and its context. The antigen is not known. This record comes from a study of cytomegalovirus exposure and HLA in healthy donors. Study-wide background: The 120 validation repertoires were produced on the same platform as the roughly 720 repertoires of the first cohort. This was reported in a later analysis. General study results and limits: In vitro, a few CMV-associated chains proved specific for CMV antigens.

Germline trimming cut 4 bases from V and 6 bases from J; bases unmatched to any gene: 12. Germline V CDR1 and CDR2: LNHDA, SQIVND (reference sequence). The CDR3 covers 15 residues. Some clones are missing from TCRdb's copy, which holds only in-frame ones; the method was immunoSEQ multiplex PCR. The top ten hold around 0.84% of the sample, which has a few hundred thousand clones, 75% to 90% seen once. The chain carries TRBV19 and TRBJ2-7, with 7 bases aligning to TRBD1. The sample taken for sequencing was PBMCs. The source of this sequence is a woman aged 18-29 years in good health and CMV-seronegative. CDR3 in amino acids: CASSTRDSWWGEQYF. The DNA for the CDR3 is TGTGCCAGTAGTACTCGGGACAGCTGGTGGGGCGAGCAGTACTTC.